Below, 11 T cell receptor beta chains from the same sample are listed, as sequenced in a study of control samples from healthy donors and cancer patients. Generated by immunoSEQ multiplex PCR, the TCRdb table keeps only in-frame clones and is missing some. Of about 53,000 clones in the sample, around 87% were seen once. Sequenced: PBMCs. These receptor sequences come from a man aged 55 to 70 with head and neck cancer.

The rearrangement links TRBV19 to TRBJ1-2; TRBD1 matches at 7 bases. Germline CDR1 LNHDA, CDR2 SQIVND (reference sequence). The V and J ends lost 7 bases and 2 bases, in that order; junction bases with no gene match: 7. The CDR3 loop spans 14 amino acids. The CDR3 loop reads CASKQGDRNYGYTF. The CDR3 DNA follows: TGTGCCAGTAAGCAGGGGGACCGAAACTATGGCTACACCTTC.

This clone was counted once. The V call is TRBV5-6, the J call TRBJ2-7; 9 nucleotides line up with TRBD1. The germline CDR1 and CDR2 sequences are SGHDT and YYEEEE. This CDR3 contains 15 residues. Germline trimming cut 4 bases from V and 2 bases from J; bases unmatched to any gene: 7. CDR3 sequence (DNA): TGTGCCAGCAGCCCGGACAGGGGCGGCACCTACGAGCAGTACTTC. Protein product: CASSPDRGGTYEQYF.

This chain connects TRBV11-2 to TRBJ1-4; a weak D match, TRBD1 (5 bases). Germline V gene sequence: CDR1 SGHAT, CDR2 FQNNGV. The V end was cut by 8 bases, the J end by 2 bases, with 9 bases between. The CDR3 loop spans 13 amino acids. CDR3 region: CASSTATNEKLFF. The CDR3 DNA follows: TGTGCCAGCTCGACAGCGACTAATGAAAAACTGTTTTTT.

The V and J genes are TRBV7-3 and TRBJ1-2, with TRBD1 identical over 8 bases. The CDR3 runs to 13 residues. Germline V gene data show CDR1 as SGHTA and CDR2 as FQGTGA. Trimming at V came to 5 bases and at J to 8 bases, leaving 7 bases not matched to a gene. This CDR3 is CASSESGGLGYTF. CDR3 coding DNA: TGTGCCAGCAGCGAATCAGGGGGCCTCGGCTACACCTTC.

The chain couples TRBV7-2 to TRBJ2-3; D gene unclear. Germline values: CDR1 SGHTA, CDR2 FQGNSA. CDR3 length: 14 residues. Trimming left V 3 bases short and J 5 bases short, with 12 bases between. The CDR3 coding sequence is TGTGCCAGCAGCTTGGGGTTTGGGCAAGATACGCAGTATTTT. Its protein is CASSLGFGQDTQYF.

The gene calls are TRBV5-1 and TRBJ1-6; D may be TRBD1 (5 bases). Germline assignment: CDR1 SGHRS and CDR2 YFSETQ. Trimming shortened V by 5 bases and J by 7 bases, and 19 bases separated the two germline ends. The CDR3 covers 16 residues. The CDR3 DNA follows: TGCGCCAGCAGTTGGACCCCGGGGCTGGAGAATTCACCCCTCCACTTT. Amino acids: CASSWTPGLENSPLHF. Full variable domain (missing parts from reference TRBV5-1 and TRBJ1-6): KAGVTQTPRYLIKTRGQQVTLSCSPISGHRSVSWYQQTPGQGLQFLFEYFSETQRNKGNFPGRFSGRQFSNSRSEMNVSTLELGDSALYLCASSWTPGLENSPLHFGNGTRLTVT.

V and J are TRBV7-9 and TRBJ2-7; 10 bases are shared with TRBD1. V lost 8 bases to trimming and J lost 0 bases; unmatched junction nucleotides: 7. Germline V CDR1 and CDR2: SEHNR, FQNEAQ (reference sequence). This CDR3 is built from 15 residues. Written as DNA, the CDR3 is TGTGCCAGCCTCGGACAGGGGGAAAGCTCCTACGAGCAGTACTTC. Protein product: CASLGQGESSYEQYF.

The genes are TRBV7-9 and TRBJ2-2; possible D gene TRBD2, 5 bases. CDR3 length: 14 amino acids. The V and J ends lost 5 bases and 5 bases respectively, with 12 bases between them. Germline V CDR1 and CDR2: SEHNR, FQNEAQ (reference sequence). The DNA of the CDR3 is TGTGCCAGCAGCCCATCCCGGGAAACCGGGGAGCTGTTTTTT. Amino acids: CASSPSRETGELFF.

CDR3: CASSYRTAPYEQYF. The CDR3 nucleotides read TGTGCCAGCAGTTATCGTACGGCCCCCTACGAGCAGTACTTC. The rearrangement joins TRBV6-2 or TRBV6-3 to TRBJ2-7; D unresolved. The CDR3 length is 14 residues. With 3 bases removed from V and 2 bases from J, the gap between germline ends came to 11 bases. Germline assignment: CDR1 MNHEY and CDR2 SVGEGT.

This clone was seen once. The V and J genes are TRBV6-6 and TRBJ2-7; a weak D match, TRBD1 (7 bases). V was pared by 2 bases and J by 1 base, with 12 bases between. Germline V CDR1 and CDR2: MNHNY, SVGAGI (reference sequence). CDR3 size: 15 residues. CDR3 sequence reads: CASSYGAGGSYEQYF. Here the CDR3 DNA reads TGTGCCAGCAGTTACGGGGCAGGGGGGTCCTACGAGCAGTACTTC.

The chain recombines TRBV2 with TRBJ2-7; tentative D call: TRBD1 (6 bases). The germline gives CDR1 SNHLY, CDR2 FYNNEI. Trimming cost V 4 bases and J 1 base, with 41 bases left between them. CDR3 length equals 24 residues. The CDR3 reads CASSGLSPGWLEGGEGRLSYEQYF. Here the CDR3 DNA reads TGTGCCAGCAGTGGGTTGTCGCCAGGGTGGCTGGAAGGGGGAGAGGGCCGGTTATCCTACGAGCAGTACTTC. Looking up the rest from reference TRBV2 and TRBJ2-7 gives the full variable domain: EPEVTQTPSHQVTQMGQEVILRCVPISNHLYFYWYRQILGQKVEFLVSFYNNEISEKSEIFDDQFSVERPDGSNFTLKIRSTKLEDSAMYFCASSGLSPGWLEGGEGRLSYEQYFGPGTRLTVT.